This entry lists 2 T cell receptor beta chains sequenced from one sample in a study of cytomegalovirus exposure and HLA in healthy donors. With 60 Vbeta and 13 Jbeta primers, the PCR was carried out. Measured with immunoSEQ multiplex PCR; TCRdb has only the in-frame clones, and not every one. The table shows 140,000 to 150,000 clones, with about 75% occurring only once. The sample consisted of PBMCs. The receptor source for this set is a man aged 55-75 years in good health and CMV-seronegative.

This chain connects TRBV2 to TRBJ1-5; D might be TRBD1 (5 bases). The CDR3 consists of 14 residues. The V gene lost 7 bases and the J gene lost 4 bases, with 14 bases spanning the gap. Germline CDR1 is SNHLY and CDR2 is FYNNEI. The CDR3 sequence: CASTRGVGNQPQHF. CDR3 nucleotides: TGTGCCAGCACCCGGGGGGTGGGGAATCAGCCCCAGCATTTT.

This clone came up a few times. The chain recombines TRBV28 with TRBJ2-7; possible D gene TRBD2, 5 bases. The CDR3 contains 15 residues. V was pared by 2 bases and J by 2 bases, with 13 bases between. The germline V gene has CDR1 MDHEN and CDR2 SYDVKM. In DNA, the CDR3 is TGTGCCAGCAGTTTACTGGGGAGTGGGGCCTACGAGCAGTACTTC. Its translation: CASSLLGSGAYEQYF. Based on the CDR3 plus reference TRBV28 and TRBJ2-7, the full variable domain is DVKVTQSSRYLVKRTGEKVFLECVQDMDHENMFWYRQDPGLGLRLIYFSYDVKMKEKGDIPEGYSVSREKKERFSLILESASTNQTSMYLCASSLLGSGAYEQYFGPGTRLTVT.